What follows are 14 T cell receptor beta chains derived from one specimen sequenced in a study of CXCR3 chemokines and chemotherapy response in bladder cancer. TCRdb analysed the PCR reads with MiXCR anew, one entry per CDR3 protein. The sample has 13,000 or so distinct CDR3 sequences; roughly 12% are singletons. Sample collection was performed from a patient whose treatment included neoadjuvant chemotherapy. The receptors were gathered from a human donor with bladder cancer that did not respond to neoadjuvant chemotherapy.

The chain carries TRBV20-1 and TRBJ1-1, with unresolved D. The ends were cut back, 5 bases at V and 4 bases at J, with 11 bases in the middle. This CDR3 region has 12 residues. Looked up from germline, CDR1 is DFQATT and CDR2 is SNEGSKA (reference sequence). DNA of the CDR3: TGCAGTGCTCTCGCACAAGTCACTGAAGCTTTCTTT. Translating gives CSALAQVTEAFF.

This clonotype was found many times. The genes are TRBV24-1 and TRBJ1-5; a possible D gene is TRBD1 (5 bases). The CDR3 loop spans 16 amino acids. CDR1 KGHDR and CDR2 SFDVKD come from the germline V gene. V gave up 2 bases and J gave up 7 bases, with 17 bases separating them. CDR3 loop: CATSDWGIPAEQPQHF. The CDR3 bases are TGTGCCACCAGTGATTGGGGGATCCCTGCGGAGCAGCCCCAGCATTTT.

The rearrangement links TRBV9 to TRBJ1-4, with D uncertain. V dropped 4 bases and J dropped 0 bases, with 7 bases sitting between them. Germline values: CDR1 SGDLS, CDR2 YYNGEE. This CDR3 spans 14 amino acids. Here the CDR3 DNA reads TGTGCCAGCAGCCTTCTGGCAACTAATGAAAAACTGTTTTTT. It codes for CASSLLATNEKLFF.

This clonotype was counted ten times or more. The CDR3 DNA reads as TGTGCCAGTACTGAGGCTGGGGCCAACGTCCTGACTTTC. Translation gives CASTEAGANVLTF. This chain joins TRBV6-6 and TRBJ2-6; D unclear. This CDR3 comprises 13 residues. V gave up 9 bases and J gave up 2 bases, with 8 bases separating them. The germline CDR1 and CDR2 sequences are MNHNY and SVGAGI (reference sequence).

This clonotype was seen many times. The chain joins TRBV5-4 to TRBJ2-2; TRBD2 is a possible D gene (6 bases). V shed 2 bases and J shed 1 base, with 9 bases lying between them. Germline V gene sequence: CDR1 SGHNT, CDR2 YYREEE (reference sequence). This CDR3 region has 15 residues. CDR3 DNA sequence: TGTGCCAGCAGCTTTGGGCGGGGGAACACCGGGGAGCTGTTTTTT. This codes for CASSFGRGNTGELFF.

Ten or more counts support this clonotype. This chain connects TRBV6-2 or TRBV6-3 to TRBJ2-7; D uncertain. CDR1 MNHEY and CDR2 SVGEGT come from the germline V gene. The CDR3 loop spans 12 amino acids. V lost 7 bases to trimming and J lost 3 bases, with 10 bases between them. The DNA of the CDR3 is TGTGCCAGCACCAAAAAAGACTACGAGCAGTACTTC. Amino acid sequence: CASTKKDYEQYF.

At least ten counts were recorded for this clonotype. V gene TRBV7-2 combines with J gene TRBJ2-3, with 9 bases identical to TRBD2. Germline-derived CDR1 and CDR2 are SGHTA and FQGNSA. V lost 3 bases and J lost 4; bases outside the gene matches: 5. The CDR3 is made up of 15 amino acids. The CDR3 protein is CASSFGGGAADTQYF. CDR3 in DNA: TGTGCCAGCAGCTTCGGCGGGGGGGCGGCAGATACGCAGTATTTT. The variable domain in full, completed from reference TRBV7-2 and TRBJ2-3, reads GAGVSQSPSNKVTEKGKDVELRCDPISGHTALYWYRQSLGQGLEFLIYFQGNSAPDKSGLPSDRFSAERTGGSVSTLTIQRTQQEDSAVYLCASSFGGGAADTQYFGPGTRLTVL.

This clonotype was observed a few times. The chain has TRBV5-4 and TRBJ2-2; D may be TRBD2 (7 bases). Germline-derived CDR1 and CDR2 are SGHNT and YYREEE (reference sequence). CDR3 length: 16 amino acids. Trimming stripped 3 bases from V and 5 bases from J, with 17 bases between. The CDR3 DNA is TGTGCCAGCAGCTCTCTCGGGGGGCTGGAAACCGGGGAGCTGTTTTTT. Its translation: CASSSLGGLETGELFF.

This clonotype was seen a few times. This chain joins TRBV27 and TRBJ2-2; no clear D gene. Germline lookup yields CDR1 MNHEY and CDR2 SMNVEV (reference sequence). The V end lost 4 bases, the J end lost 1 base, and 10 bases lay between the germline ends. The CDR3 runs 15 residues. The CDR3 region has the DNA TGTGCCAGCAGTTATGAAGGGTTGAACACCGGGGAGCTGTTTTTT. It specifies CASSYEGLNTGELFF.

This clonotype was picked up many times. The V gene is TRBV19, the J gene TRBJ1-5; D remains ambiguous. The length of the CDR3 is 16 residues. Germline CDR1 reads LNHDA; CDR2 reads SQIVND (reference sequence). V gave up 3 bases and J gave up 1 base, with 13 bases separating them. CDR3 in amino acids: CASSIGEAGSNQPQHF. CDR3 DNA: TGTGCCAGTAGTATTGGGGAGGCGGGGAGCAATCAGCCCCAGCATTTT.

This clonotype was counted many times. The DNA of the CDR3 is TGTGCCAGTAGTCCAGGACTAGCGGGGGGCCATGAGCAGTTCTTC. The encoded protein is CASSPGLAGGHEQFF. This rearrangement joins TRBV19 to TRBJ2-1, with TRBD2 matching over 14 bases. This CDR3 is built from 15 residues. Germline CDR1 LNHDA, CDR2 SQIVND (reference sequence). V dropped 5 bases and J dropped 8; count of bases not matched to a gene: 5. The variable domain in full, with the rest retrieved from reference TRBV19 and TRBJ2-1, is DGGITQSPKYLFRKEGQNVTLSCEQNLNHDAMYWYRQDPGQGLRLIYYSQIVNDFQKGDIAEGYSVSREKKESFPLTVTSAQKNPTAFYLCASSPGLAGGHEQFFGPGTRLTVL.

The gene calls are TRBV14 and TRBJ2-3, with D hard to call. Trimming removed 0 bases from V and 6 bases from J, with 16 bases in between. The CDR3 length is 16 residues. Germline CDR1 is SGHDN and CDR2 is FVKESK. The CDR3 coding sequence is TGTGCCAGCAGCCAAGATCCTAACTCCAGCCCGGATACGCAGTATTTT. Translating it yields CASSQDPNSSPDTQYF.

This clonotype was seen repeatedly, ten times or more. The J gene is TRBJ2-7, the V gene TRBV10-3; D gene ambiguous. The CDR3 sequence is 12 residues long. CDR1 and CDR2 (germline): ENHRY, SYGVKD. V lost 11 bases and J lost 2, with 13 bases in between. CDR3 in amino acids: CAFGATTYEQYF. As DNA, the CDR3 is TGTGCCTTTGGAGCTACCACCTACGAGCAGTACTTC.

By share, this clonotype ranks as medium-sized. The rearrangement links TRBV19 to TRBJ2-1, with 10 bases matching TRBD2. The CDR3 totals 16 residues. CDR1 and CDR2 (germline): LNHDA, SQIVND (reference sequence). V shed 6 bases and J 3 bases; nucleotides not matched to a gene: 8. CDR3 amino acids: CASSPSLAGDYNEQFF. CDR3 coding DNA: TGTGCCAGTAGCCCTAGTCTAGCGGGGGACTACAATGAGCAGTTCTTC.